These T cell receptor beta chains were read from a single sample in a study of T cell responses to AZD1222 COVID-19 vaccine. The method was immunoSEQ multiplex PCR; TCRdb's version includes in-frame clones alone and lacks a portion of them. The table lists about 97,000 clones, roughly 84% of them singletons. The source material was peripheral blood, sampled on day 0 of AZD1222 vaccination. The receptors originated from an adult in good health. Each CDR3 is given with its conserved first and last residue. Fields, in order: clone size, V gene, J gene, D gene, CDR3 protein, CDR3 DNA. The D gene is left open where the match is weak. For some rows the clone size is stated as once, few or many, or as a class when expanded; others skip it.

>-|TRBV5-1|TRBJ2-3|-
CASRQGNGDQSTDTQYF
TGCGCCAGCAGGCAGGGGAACGGAGACCAGTCCACAGATACGCAGTATTTT
>once|TRBV11-2|TRBJ1-2|-
CASSLNSGSYGYTF
TGTGCCAGCAGCCTAAATTCGGGCTCGTATGGCTACACCTTC
>-|TRBV2|TRBJ2-7|TRBD1
CASIADRVSSYEQYF
TGTGCCAGCATCGCCGACAGGGTGAGCTCCTACGAGCAGTACTTC
>once|TRBV7-9|TRBJ2-7|-
CASSLDISYEQYF
TGTGCCAGCAGCTTAGACATCTCCTACGAGCAGTACTTC
>-|TRBV7-6|TRBJ2-3|TRBD2
CASSPQIVGLAEDTQYF
TGTGCCAGCAGCCCCCAAATCGTGGGACTAGCCGAAGATACGCAGTATTTT
>-|TRBV10-3|TRBJ1-3|-
CAITRDISGNTIYF
TGTGCCATCACAAGGGACATCTCTGGAAACACCATATATTTT
>-|TRBV7-2|TRBJ1-2|TRBD1
CASSWAGTGIGYTF
TGTGCCAGCAGCTGGGCCGGGACAGGGATTGGCTACACCTTC
>-|TRBV5-8|TRBJ2-1|-
CASSLLVPGGNSYNEQFF
TGTGCCAGCAGCTTGCTTGTCCCTGGGGGCAACTCCTACAATGAGCAGTTCTTC
>-|TRBV6-1|TRBJ1-5|TRBD1
CASSEVRGQGYQPQHF
TGTGCCAGCAGTGAAGTTAGGGGACAGGGGTATCAGCCCCAGCATTTT
>-|TRBV29-1|TRBJ1-5|-
CSVGGSSNQPQHF
TGCAGCGTTGGGGGGTCTAGCAATCAGCCCCAGCATTTT
>-|TRBV2|TRBJ1-4|-
CASKKGLYEKLFF
TGTGCCAGCAAGAAGGGACTTTATGAAAAACTGTTTTTT
>-|TRBV19|TRBJ1-1|-
CASSIAQGGLNTEAFF
TGTGCCAGTAGTATAGCACAGGGAGGTTTGAACACTGAAGCTTTCTTT
>few|TRBV7-8|TRBJ1-1|-
CASSLLPRGLGTEAFF
TGTGCCAGCAGCTTATTGCCCAGGGGCTTGGGCACTGAAGCTTTCTTT
>-|TRBV6-1|TRBJ1-2|-
CASSDLPVMSNYGYTF
TGTGCCAGCAGTGACCTTCCCGTGATGTCTAACTATGGCTACACCTTC
>-|TRBV5-5|TRBJ2-7|-
CASSYGISYEQYF
TGTGCCAGCTCATACGGGATCTCCTACGAGCAGTACTTC
>-|TRBV30|TRBJ1-1|-
CAWSVSTGATEAFF
TGTGCCTGGAGTGTGTCTACGGGGGCTACTGAAGCTTTCTTT
>-|TRBV2|TRBJ1-6|TRBD1
CASLGQVGSYNSPLHF
TGTGCCAGCCTAGGACAGGTGGGGTCCTATAATTCACCCCTCCACTTT
>-|TRBV19|TRBJ2-3|-
CASSIVGADTQYF
TGTGCCAGTAGTATAGTTGGGGCAGATACGCAGTATTTT
>once|TRBV27|TRBJ1-5|-
CASSPLGGNQPQHF
TGTGCCAGCAGTCCCCTCGGGGGGAATCAGCCCCAGCATTTT
>-|TRBV29-1|TRBJ2-3|TRBD2
CSVAGLAGVPDTQYF
TGCAGCGTTGCGGGGCTAGCGGGAGTTCCAGATACGCAGTATTTT
>-|TRBV29-1|TRBJ1-5|-
CSVQGDSQPQHF
TGCAGCGTACAGGGTGATAGTCAGCCCCAGCATTTT
>once|TRBV21-1|TRBJ2-1|-
CASSLTGQYNEQFF
TGTGCCAGCAGCTTAACGGGGCAGTACAATGAGCAGTTCTTC
>-|TRBV28|TRBJ1-5|-
CASSLYDQPQHF
TGTGCCAGCAGTTTATATGATCAGCCCCAGCATTTT
>-|TRBV10-3|TRBJ2-7|-
CAISESRYTPSDYEQYF
TGTGCCATCAGTGAGTCTCGATATACCCCCTCGGATTACGAGCAGTACTTC
>-|TRBV27|TRBJ1-4|-
CASSLVVATNEKLFF
TGTGCCAGCAGTTTAGTAGTTGCAACTAATGAAAAACTGTTTTTT
>-|TRBV24-1|TRBJ2-7|-
CATTPPWNGQYF
TGTGCCACCACCCCACCCTGGAATGGGCAGTACTTC
>-|TRBV19|TRBJ1-1|-
CASSISGTTEAFF
TGTGCCAGTAGTATATCCGGGACTACTGAAGCTTTCTTT